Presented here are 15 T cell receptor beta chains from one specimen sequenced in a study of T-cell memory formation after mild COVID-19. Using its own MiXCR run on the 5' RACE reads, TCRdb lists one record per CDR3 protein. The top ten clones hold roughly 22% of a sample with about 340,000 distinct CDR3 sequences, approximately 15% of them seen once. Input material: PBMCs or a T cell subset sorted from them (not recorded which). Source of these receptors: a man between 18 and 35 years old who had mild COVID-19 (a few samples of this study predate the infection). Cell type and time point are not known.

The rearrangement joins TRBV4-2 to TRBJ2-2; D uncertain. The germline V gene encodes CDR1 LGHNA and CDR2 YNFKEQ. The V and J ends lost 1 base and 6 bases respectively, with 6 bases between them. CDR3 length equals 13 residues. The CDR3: CASSQGGPGELFF. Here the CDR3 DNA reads TGTGCCAGCAGCCAAGGGGGTCCCGGGGAGCTGTTTTTT.

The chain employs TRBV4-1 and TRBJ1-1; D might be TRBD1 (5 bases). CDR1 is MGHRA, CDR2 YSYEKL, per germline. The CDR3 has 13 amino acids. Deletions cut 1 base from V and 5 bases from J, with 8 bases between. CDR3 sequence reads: CASSQVGGTEAFF. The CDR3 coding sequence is TGCGCCAGCAGCCAAGTCGGGGGAACTGAAGCTTTCTTT.

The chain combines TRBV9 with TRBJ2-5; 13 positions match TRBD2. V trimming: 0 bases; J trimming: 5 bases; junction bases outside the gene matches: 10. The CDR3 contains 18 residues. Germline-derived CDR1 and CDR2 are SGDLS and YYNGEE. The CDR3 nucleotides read TGTGCCAGCAGCGTAGCCTGGACTAGCGGGGGTGATAGTGAGACCCAGTACTTC. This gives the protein CASSVAWTSGGDSETQYF.

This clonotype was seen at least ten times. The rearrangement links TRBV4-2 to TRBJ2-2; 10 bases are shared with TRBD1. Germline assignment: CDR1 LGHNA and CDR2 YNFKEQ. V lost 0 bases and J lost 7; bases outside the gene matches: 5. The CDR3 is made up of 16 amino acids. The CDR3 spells CASSQDLGQGNGELFF. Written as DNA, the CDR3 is TGTGCCAGCAGCCAAGATCTGGGACAGGGGAACGGGGAGCTGTTTTTT.

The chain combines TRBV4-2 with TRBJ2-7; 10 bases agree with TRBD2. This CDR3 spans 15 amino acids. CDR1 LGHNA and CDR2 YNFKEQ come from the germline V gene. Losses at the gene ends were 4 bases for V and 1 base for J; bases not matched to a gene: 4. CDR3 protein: CASSLTSGESYEQYF. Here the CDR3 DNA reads TGTGCCAGCAGCCTCACTAGCGGGGAATCCTACGAGCAGTACTTC.

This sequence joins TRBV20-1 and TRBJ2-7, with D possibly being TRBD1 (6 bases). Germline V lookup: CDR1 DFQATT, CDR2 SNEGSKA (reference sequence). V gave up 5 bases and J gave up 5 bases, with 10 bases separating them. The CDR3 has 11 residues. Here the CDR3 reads CSAQGSDEQYF. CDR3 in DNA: TGCAGTGCTCAGGGGTCCGACGAGCAGTACTTC.

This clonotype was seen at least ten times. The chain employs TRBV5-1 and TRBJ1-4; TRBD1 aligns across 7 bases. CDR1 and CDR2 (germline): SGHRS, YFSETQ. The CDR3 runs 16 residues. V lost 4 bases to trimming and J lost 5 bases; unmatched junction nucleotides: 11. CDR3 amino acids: CASSLQEGGANEKLFF. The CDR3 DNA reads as TGCGCCAGCAGCCTTCAAGAAGGGGGCGCAAATGAAAAACTGTTTTTT.

CDR3 bases: TGTGCCAGCAGCGAACCGGACAGGGTTTGGCCACCCCTCCACTTT. Its translation is CASSEPDRVWPPLHF. The J gene is TRBJ1-6, the V gene TRBV9; TRBD1 aligns across 8 bases. The CDR3 loop spans 15 amino acids. Germline V lookup: CDR1 SGDLS, CDR2 YYNGEE. V lost 3 bases to trimming and J lost 11 bases; unmatched junction nucleotides: 10.

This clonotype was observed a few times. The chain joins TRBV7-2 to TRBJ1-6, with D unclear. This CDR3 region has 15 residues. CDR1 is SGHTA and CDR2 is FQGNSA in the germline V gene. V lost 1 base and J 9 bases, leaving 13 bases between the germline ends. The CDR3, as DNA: TGTGCCAGCAGCTTAGGGCGCGGTACTAGTTCACCCCTCCACTTT. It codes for CASSLGRGTSSPLHF. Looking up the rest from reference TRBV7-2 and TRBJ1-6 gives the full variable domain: GAGVSQSPSNKVTEKGKDVELRCDPISGHTALYWYRQSLGQGLEFLIYFQGNSAPDKSGLPSDRFSAERTGGSVSTLTIQRTQQEDSAVYLCASSLGRGTSSPLHFGNGTRLTVT.

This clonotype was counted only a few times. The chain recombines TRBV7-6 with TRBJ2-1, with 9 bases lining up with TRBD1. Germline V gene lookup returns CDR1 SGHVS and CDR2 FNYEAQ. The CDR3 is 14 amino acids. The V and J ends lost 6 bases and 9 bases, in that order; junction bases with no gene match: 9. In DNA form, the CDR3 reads TGTGCCAGCAGGCTATACGGACAGGGGTCTGAGCAGTTCTTC. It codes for CASRLYGQGSEQFF.

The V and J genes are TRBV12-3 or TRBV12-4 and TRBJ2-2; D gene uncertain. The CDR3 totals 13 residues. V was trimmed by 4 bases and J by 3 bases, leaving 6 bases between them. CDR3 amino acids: CASSSRDTGELFF. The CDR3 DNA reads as TGTGCCAGCAGTTCGAGAGACACCGGGGAGCTGTTTTTT.

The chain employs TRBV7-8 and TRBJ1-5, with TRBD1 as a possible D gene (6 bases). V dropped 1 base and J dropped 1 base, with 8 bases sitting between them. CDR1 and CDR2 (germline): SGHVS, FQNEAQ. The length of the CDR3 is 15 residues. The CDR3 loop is CASSLVDRSNQPQHF. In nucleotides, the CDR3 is TGTGCCAGCAGCTTAGTCGACAGGAGCAATCAGCCCCAGCATTTT.

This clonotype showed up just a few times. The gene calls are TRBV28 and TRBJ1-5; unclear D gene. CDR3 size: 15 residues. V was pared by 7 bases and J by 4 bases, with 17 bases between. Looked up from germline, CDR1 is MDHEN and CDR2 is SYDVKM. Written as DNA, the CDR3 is TGTGCCAGCATCCCCAGGCGACTTAGGAATCAGCCCCAGCATTTT. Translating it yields CASIPRRLRNQPQHF.

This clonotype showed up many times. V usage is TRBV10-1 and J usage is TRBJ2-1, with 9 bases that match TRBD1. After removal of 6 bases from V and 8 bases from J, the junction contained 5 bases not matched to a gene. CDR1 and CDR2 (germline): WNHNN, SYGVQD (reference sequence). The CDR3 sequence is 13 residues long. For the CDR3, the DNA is TGCGCCAGCAGGGGACAGGGTGACCATGAGCAGTTCTTC. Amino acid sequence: CASRGQGDHEQFF.

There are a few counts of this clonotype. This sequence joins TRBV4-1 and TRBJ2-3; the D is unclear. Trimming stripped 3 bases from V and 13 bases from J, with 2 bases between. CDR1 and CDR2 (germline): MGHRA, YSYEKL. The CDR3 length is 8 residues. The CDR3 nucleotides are TGCGCCAGCAGCCAGAAGTATTTT. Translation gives CASSQKYF.